A single sample is the source of the 32 T cell receptor beta chains below, sequenced in a study of early T cells in non-severe SARS-CoV-2 infection. TCRdb re-called the 5' RACE reads through MiXCR, storing one row per CDR3 protein. The sample yields approximately 97,000 distinct CDR3 sequences, about an eighth seen once. Source material: whole blood. The receptors derive from an adult who was a healthcare worker with PCR-confirmed SARS-CoV-2 infection or an uninfected control (not recorded which).

The chain recombines TRBV5-8 with TRBJ2-7; D gene ambiguous. V gave up 2 bases and J gave up 5 bases, with 5 bases separating them. The CDR3 extends over 11 amino acids. CDR1 SGHTS and CDR2 YDEGEE come from the germline V gene. The CDR3 region is CASSFRNEQYF. In nucleotides, the CDR3 is TGTGCCAGCAGCTTCCGTAACGAGCAGTACTTC. The full variable domain, its missing parts supplied by reference TRBV5-8 and TRBJ2-7, is EAGVTQSPTHLIKTRGQQATLRCSPISGHTSVYWYQQALGLGLQFLLWYDEGEERNRGNFPPRFSGRQFPNYSSELNVNALELEDSALYLCASSFRNEQYFGPGTRLTVT.

This clonotype occurred many times. Sequence at one end of the junction differs from germline and may be a read error. The chain uses TRBV12-3 or TRBV12-4 and TRBJ1-3; 10 positions agree with TRBD1. This CDR3 contains 12 residues. The CDR3 sequence is CASGYRDRGEGF. The CDR3 DNA is TGTGCCAGCGGATACCGGGACAGGGGAGAGGGTTTT.

In its sample, this clonotype was seen many times. This chain uses TRBV4-1 with TRBJ2-2; 8 bases agree with TRBD2. Germline trimming cut 4 bases from V and 6 bases from J; bases unmatched to any gene: 10. The CDR3 has 16 residues. CDR1 and CDR2 from the germline V gene are MGHRA and YSYEKL. The CDR3 sequence: CASSPIGTSSPGELFF. The CDR3 DNA follows: TGCGCCAGCAGCCCGATCGGGACTAGTTCTCCCGGGGAGCTGTTTTTT.

The gene calls are TRBV28 and TRBJ1-5; D unresolved. Germline loops: CDR1 MDHEN, CDR2 SYDVKM. V gave up 9 bases and J gave up 4 bases, with 13 bases separating them. CDR3 length: 13 residues. Written as DNA, the CDR3 is TGTGCCAGTACCTGGGCGTTTAATCAGCCCCAGCATTTT. This codes for CASTWAFNQPQHF.

This clonotype was detected only a few times. This chain's CDR3 is CSAREGNTEAFF. CDR3 nucleotides: TGCAGTGCTAGAGAGGGAAACACTGAAGCTTTCTTT. This chain connects TRBV20-1 to TRBJ1-1; no reliable D call. This CDR3 has 12 residues. V lost 0 bases to trimming and J lost 2 bases, with 4 bases between them. Germline V gene lookup returns CDR1 DFQATT and CDR2 SNEGSKA (reference sequence).

V gene TRBV4-3 combines with J gene TRBJ2-3; D call uncertain. Per germline, CDR1 LGHNA and CDR2 YSLEER. V lost 4 bases and J 0 bases, leaving 11 bases between the germline ends. The length of the CDR3 is 15 residues. CDR3 coding DNA: TGCGCCAGCAGCCGGAGACGTAGCAGCACAGATACGCAGTATTTT. Translation: CASSRRRSSTDTQYF.

The rearrangement joins TRBV19 to TRBJ2-1; 11 bases are a match to TRBD2. CDR1 is LNHDA and CDR2 is SQIVND in the germline V gene (reference sequence). Unmatched junction bases numbered 8, after V lost 6 bases and J lost 7 bases. The CDR3 has 15 amino acids. The CDR3 region has the DNA TGTGCCAGTAGGGCAACTAGCGGGGGAGTGAATGAGCAGTTCTTC. Its protein product is CASRATSGGVNEQFF.

This clonotype was counted only a few times. V and J are TRBV4-2 and TRBJ1-2; D is unresolved. Per the germline V gene, CDR1 is LGHNA and CDR2 is YNFKEQ. The CDR3 is made up of 13 amino acids. V was pared by 1 base and J by 8 bases, with 11 bases between. The CDR3 nucleotides are TGTGCCAGCAGCCAAGTGGCCGCTCGGGGCTACACCTTC. Translating it yields CASSQVAARGYTF.

This clonotype was observed at least ten times. The chain employs TRBV4-1 and TRBJ2-7; 8 positions agree with TRBD1. CDR3 size: 16 residues. CDR1 MGHRA and CDR2 YSYEKL come from the germline V gene. J gave up 4 bases and V 0 bases, and 8 bases lay outside the gene matches. CDR3 coding DNA: TGCGCCAGCAGCCAAGACGCAGGGGGCTCGGGATACGAGCAGTACTTC. Translated: CASSQDAGGSGYEQYF.

This clonotype has a handful of counts. V is TRBV20-1 and J is TRBJ1-2, with D perhaps matching TRBD1 (5 bases). Germline V CDR1 and CDR2: DFQATT, SNEGSKA (reference sequence). V dropped 6 bases and J dropped 2 bases, with 10 bases sitting between them. This CDR3 spans 12 amino acids. The DNA of the CDR3 is TGCAGTGCCTCAACAGGAAACTATGGCTACACCTTC. This sequence encodes CSASTGNYGYTF.

This clonotype was recorded a few times. The chain joins TRBV20-1 to TRBJ1-6, with D possibly TRBD1 on 6 matching bases. The CDR3 is 15 residues long. Per the germline V gene, CDR1 is DFQATT and CDR2 is SNEGSKA (reference sequence). Trimming took off 0 bases at V and 10 bases at J, with 16 bases between the two ends. This CDR3 reads CSARDRARGGSPLHF. For the CDR3, the DNA is TGCAGTGCTAGAGATCGGGCCCGGGGGGGCTCACCCCTCCACTTT.

This clonotype was counted at least ten times. The rearrangement joins TRBV21-1 to TRBJ2-5; TRBD2, the table's D call, was not compared with the DNA. TRBV21-1 is an annotated pseudogene. This CDR3 has 18 amino acids. The CDR3 region is CASRQTSGRPHHEETQYF. In nucleotides, the CDR3 is TGTGCCAGCAGACAGACTAGCGGGAGGCCCCATCACGAAGAGACCCAGTACTTC.

V gene TRBV5-4 combines with J gene TRBJ2-3, with no clear D. This CDR3 contains 15 residues. V shed 2 bases and J shed 1 base, with 11 bases lying between them. CDR1 SGHNT and CDR2 YYREEE come from the germline V gene (reference sequence). The CDR3 sequence is CASSFDFVGTDTQYF. The CDR3 DNA is TGTGCCAGCAGCTTTGACTTTGTTGGCACAGATACGCAGTATTTT.

This CDR3 is CASSPPQGNSGNTIYF. Written as DNA, the CDR3 is TGTGCCAGCTCACCACCGCAGGGAAACTCTGGAAACACCATATATTTT. V is TRBV18 and J is TRBJ1-3, with D possibly TRBD1 on 5 matching bases. Trimming removed 0 bases at V and 0 bases at J, with 9 bases between. Looked up from germline, CDR1 is KGHSH and CDR2 is LQKENI. The CDR3 length is 16 residues. Variable domain in full (rest from reference TRBV18 and TRBJ1-3): NAGVMQNPRHLVRRRGQEARLRCSPMKGHSHVYWYRQLPEEGLKFMVYLQKENIIDESGMPKERFSAEFPKEGPSILRIQQVVRGDSAAYFCASSPPQGNSGNTIYFGEGSWLTVV.

This chain joins TRBV5-1 and TRBJ1-1; possible D gene TRBD1, 5 bases. In germline, CDR1 is SGHRS, CDR2 YFSETQ. The CDR3 has 15 amino acids. V was shortened by 6 bases and J by 8 bases, with 23 bases between the two germline ends. The CDR3 sequence: CASTSRGAVGSEAFF. For the CDR3, the DNA is TGCGCCAGCACCTCCCGGGGCGCTGTCGGTTCGGAAGCTTTCTTT.

The CDR3 spells CASRAEQETQYF. The CDR3, as DNA: TGTGCCAGCAGGGCGGAGCAAGAGACCCAGTACTTC. The chain recombines TRBV25-1 with TRBJ2-5; no reliable D call. CDR1 MGHDK and CDR2 SYGVNS come from the germline V gene. V shed 6 bases and J shed 2 bases, with 7 bases lying between them. This CDR3 comprises 12 residues. The variable domain in full, with the rest retrieved from reference TRBV25-1 and TRBJ2-5, is EADIYQTPRYLVIGTGKKITLECSQTMGHDKMYWYQQDPGMELHLIHYSYGVNSTEKGDLSSESTVSRIRTEHFPLTLESARPSHTSQYLCASRAEQETQYFGPGTRLLVL.

This clonotype was recorded at least ten times. The DNA for the CDR3 is TGCGCCAGCAGCCAAGAGAGGGCAGCCTACGAGCAGTACTTC. This sequence encodes CASSQERAAYEQYF. The chain links TRBV4-1 to TRBJ2-7; possible D gene TRBD2, 5 bases. V was pared by 0 bases and J by 2 bases, with 8 bases between. There are 14 residues in the CDR3. CDR1 is MGHRA and CDR2 is YSYEKL in the germline V gene.

The rearrangement joins TRBV20-1 to TRBJ2-3; 8 nucleotides agree with TRBD2. With V trimmed by 0 bases and J by 3 bases, 5 bases remained unmatched. Germline CDR1 DFQATT, CDR2 SNEGSKA (reference sequence). The CDR3 sequence is 15 residues long. Written as DNA, the CDR3 is TGCAGTGCTAGAGACCCTAGCGGGCGTACAGATACGCAGTATTTT. The encoded protein is CSARDPSGRTDTQYF.

This clonotype was recorded at least ten times. This chain connects TRBV5-1 to TRBJ1-1, with D unresolved. The CDR3 runs 12 residues. CDR1 and CDR2 from the germline V gene are SGHRS and YFSETQ. V lost 0 bases, J lost 3 bases, and 3 bases lay in between. CDR3 loop: CASSLGDTEAFF. The CDR3 region has the DNA TGCGCCAGCAGCTTGGGGGACACTGAAGCTTTCTTT.

This clonotype occurred many times. This chain links TRBV6-2 or TRBV6-3 with TRBJ1-1; perhaps TRBD1 as D (6 bases). CDR1 and CDR2 (germline): MNHEY, SVGEGT. V lost 8 bases to trimming and J lost 7 bases, with 14 bases between them. The CDR3 extends over 12 amino acids. The CDR3 protein is CASGRQDYEAFF. The CDR3 nucleotides are TGTGCCAGCGGGCGACAGGACTATGAAGCTTTCTTT.

In the case of this clonotype: A much larger clone is a single base away; this may be a read error. J is TRBJ2-7 and V is TRBV2; D is uncertain. Germline CDR1 SNHLY, CDR2 FYNNEI. This CDR3 spans 12 amino acids. V was pared by 4 bases and J by 6 bases, with 10 bases between. The CDR3 here is CASSASQVEQYF. For the CDR3, the DNA is TGTGCCAGCAGTGCGAGCCAGGTCGAGCAGTACTTC.

This clonotype was detected ten times or more. The V and J genes are TRBV7-8 and TRBJ2-3; the D gene is possibly TRBD2 (5 bases). The CDR3 has 15 amino acids. Per germline, CDR1 SGHVS and CDR2 FQNEAQ. Trimming cost V 4 bases and J 5 bases, with 16 bases left between them. CDR3 amino acids: CASSSGSGEGDTQYF. Written as DNA, the CDR3 is TGTGCCAGCAGCTCAGGAAGCGGAGAGGGAGATACGCAGTATTTT.

The V and J genes are TRBV12-3 or TRBV12-4 and TRBJ2-4; D ambiguous. V was shortened by 3 bases and J by 6 bases, with 12 bases between the two germline ends. The CDR3 is made up of 14 amino acids. CDR3 nucleotide sequence: TGTGCCAGCAGTTTCCTTTCGAATCTAAACATTCAGTACTTC. Amino acids: CASSFLSNLNIQYF.

This clonotype was recorded at least ten times. The V and J genes are TRBV5-1 and TRBJ2-1; D gene uncertain. CDR3 size: 15 residues. V lost 0 bases, J lost 0 bases, and 7 bases lay in between. CDR1 is SGHRS, CDR2 YFSETQ, per germline. As DNA, the CDR3 is TGCGCCAGCAGCTTGGACTCGAGCTCCTACAATGAGCAGTTCTTC. Its protein is CASSLDSSSYNEQFF.

This chain connects TRBV29-1 to TRBJ2-1, with TRBD1 matching over 10 bases. This CDR3 region has 14 residues. Germline assignment: CDR1 SQVTM and CDR2 ANQGSEA. The CDR3 spells CTVRGQGKHNEQFF. The CDR3 bases are TGCACTGTGAGGGGACAGGGGAAGCACAATGAGCAGTTCTTC.

This clonotype was seen ten or more times. The gene calls are TRBV29-1 and TRBJ2-7; D is uncertain. Germline values: CDR1 SQVTM, CDR2 ANQGSEA. This CDR3 has 13 amino acids. V was clipped by 4 bases and J by 3 bases, with 13 bases between them. The CDR3 loop reads CSVALGLNYEQYF. CDR3 DNA: TGCAGCGTTGCCCTGGGCCTTAACTACGAGCAGTACTTC.

J is TRBJ2-1 and V is TRBV2; a possible D gene is TRBD2 (6 bases). The CDR3 is 11 residues long. The ends were cut back, 10 bases at V and 9 bases at J, with 13 bases in the middle. Germline V gene sequence: CDR1 SNHLY, CDR2 FYNNEI. The CDR3 DNA sequence: TGTGCCACTAGCGAGAGGAGTGAGCAGTTCTTC. It encodes CATSERSEQFF.

The rearrangement links TRBV12-3 or TRBV12-4 to TRBJ2-3, with 9 nucleotides matching TRBD2. The J segment lost 6 bases and the V segment lost 1 base, leaving 11 bases of the junction unmatched. This CDR3 has 17 amino acids. The CDR3 sequence is CASSLGREGSLGDTQYF. The CDR3 DNA sequence: TGTGCCAGCAGTTTAGGGCGGGAGGGTAGTCTTGGTGATACGCAGTATTTT.

The V call is TRBV4-3, the J call TRBJ2-3; 7 bases line up with TRBD1. This CDR3 has 16 amino acids. V gave up 4 bases and J gave up 2 bases; unmatched junction bases: 9. CDR1 is LGHNA, CDR2 YSLEER, per germline. The CDR3 region is CASSPGGWSNTDTQYF. DNA for the CDR3: TGCGCCAGCAGCCCAGGGGGTTGGTCTAACACAGATACGCAGTATTTT.

This clonotype was detected only a few times. V and J are TRBV5-1 and TRBJ1-1; D is possibly TRBD1 (6 bases). Germline-derived CDR1 and CDR2 are SGHRS and YFSETQ. The CDR3 runs 15 residues. V was pared by 4 bases and J by 1 base, with 14 bases between. The CDR3 loop reads CASSGQDSWNTEAFF. The CDR3 DNA reads TGCGCCAGCAGCGGGCAGGACAGCTGGAACACTGAAGCTTTCTTT.

In this sample, this clonotype turned up a few times. The genes are TRBV7-9 and TRBJ2-1, with a tentative D call TRBD1 (5 bases). The CDR3 runs to 15 residues. The V gene's germline CDR1 is SEHNR and CDR2 FQNEAQ (reference sequence). V lost 5 bases and J lost 0, with 11 bases in between. This CDR3 is CASSPQESSYNEQFF. The CDR3 DNA sequence: TGTGCCAGCAGCCCACAGGAAAGCTCCTACAATGAGCAGTTCTTC.

This clonotype was seen a few times. The chain links TRBV28 to TRBJ1-2; no clear D gene. Germline values: CDR1 MDHEN, CDR2 SYDVKM. CDR3 length: 15 residues. The V end was cut by 5 bases, the J end by 1 base, with 14 bases between. CDR3 protein: CASSRRPSLNYGYTF. The CDR3 DNA reads as TGTGCCAGCAGTCGCCGACCCTCCCTTAACTATGGCTACACCTTC.